Given below is one TCR beta chain in context. The table came from immunoSEQ multiplex PCR; TCRdb's copy has only in-frame clones and leaves some out. The sample has roughly 260,000 clones; roughly nine tenths are singletons. The CDR3 loop spans 14 amino acids. With V trimmed by 7 bases and J by 4 bases, 6 bases remained unmatched. Germline lookup yields CDR1 MNHNY and CDR2 SVGAGI (reference sequence). These data are taken from a study of blood T cell repertoires in COVID-19. The V gene is TRBV6-6, the J gene TRBJ1-5, with 8 positions matching TRBD1. The sequence derives from a woman aged 45-65 years who had recovered from COVID-19. Sequencing was carried out using peripheral blood. The CDR3: CASKEDRDNQPQHF. CDR3 sequence (DNA): TGTGCCAGCAAAGAGGACAGGGATAATCAGCCCCAGCATTTT.